This TCR beta chain was sequenced during a study of beta chain features in type 1 diabetes. Study conclusions and caveats: PCR might favor shorter templates, equally in patients and controls. People with Type 1 diabetes carried modestly yet significantly shorter TCRB CDR3s in all four CD4+ subsets.

Expressed TCRB transcripts were sequenced because the isolated RNA had all been reverse transcribed beforehand. Repertoires were generated with immunoSEQ multiplex PCR, while TCRdb's copy carries only in-frame clones and drops some. The data show around 250,000 clones, 13% to 15% seen once. Trimming pared 0 bases from V and 7 bases from J, leaving 16 bases between. CDR1 and CDR2 (germline): MGHRA, YSYEKL. The CDR3 contains 16 residues. Points on this clone: Its antigen is still unknown.

The receptor was derived from a woman aged 35 to 49 in good health. The sample taken for sequencing was naive CD4+ T cells from blood. J is TRBJ2-1 and V is TRBV4-1, with a possible D match to TRBD1 (5 bases). In DNA, the CDR3 is TGCGCCAGCAGCCAAGATCCTGGCAGGGTGAAAAATGAGCAGTTCTTC. It yields the protein CASSQDPGRVKNEQFF.